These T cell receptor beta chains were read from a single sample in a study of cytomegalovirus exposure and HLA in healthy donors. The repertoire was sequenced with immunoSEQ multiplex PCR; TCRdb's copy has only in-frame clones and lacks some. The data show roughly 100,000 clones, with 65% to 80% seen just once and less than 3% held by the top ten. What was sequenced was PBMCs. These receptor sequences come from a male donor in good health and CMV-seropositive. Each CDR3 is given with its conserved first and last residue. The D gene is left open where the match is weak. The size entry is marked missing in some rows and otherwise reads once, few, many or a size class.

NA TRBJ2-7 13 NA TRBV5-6 CASSYDRIYEQYF TGTGCCAGCAGCTACGACAGGATCTACGAGCAGTACTTC
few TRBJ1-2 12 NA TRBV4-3 CASSPGDYGYTF TGCGCCAGCAGCCCCGGGGACTATGGCTACACCTTC
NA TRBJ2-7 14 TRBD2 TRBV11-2 CASSLAGEAYEQYF TGTGCCAGCAGCTTGGCGGGGGAGGCCTACGAGCAGTACTTC
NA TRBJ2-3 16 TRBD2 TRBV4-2 CASSLRVAGGWDTQYF TGTGCCAGCAGCCTCCGGGTAGCGGGAGGATGGGATACGCAGTATTTT
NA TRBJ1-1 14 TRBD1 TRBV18 CASSPGQGAPEAFF TGTGCCAGCTCACCAGGGCAGGGGGCCCCTGAAGCTTTCTTT
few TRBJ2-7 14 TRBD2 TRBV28 CASSERGALHEQYF TGTGCCAGCAGTGAGCGGGGGGCTCTGCACGAGCAGTACTTC
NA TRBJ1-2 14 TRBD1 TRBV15 CATSRDRGQYGYTF TGTGCCACCAGCAGAGATAGGGGACAGTATGGCTACACCTTC
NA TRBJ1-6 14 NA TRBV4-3 CASSNMAYNSPLHF TGCGCCAGCAGCAACATGGCCTATAATTCACCCCTCCACTTT
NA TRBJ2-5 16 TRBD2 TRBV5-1 CASSLAAGGLGETQYF TGCGCCAGCAGCTTGGCTGCGGGGGGGCTTGGAGAGACCCAGTACTTC
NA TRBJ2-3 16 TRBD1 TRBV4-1 CASSQDRTGGRDTQYF TGCGCCAGCAGCCAAGATAGGACAGGGGGCAGAGATACGCAGTATTTT
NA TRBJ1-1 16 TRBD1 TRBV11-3 CASSSRWTGANTEAFF TGTGCCAGCAGCTCGAGGTGGACAGGGGCCAACACTGAAGCTTTCTTT
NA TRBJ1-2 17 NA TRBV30 CAWSVRSGTLKGYGYTF TGTGCCTGGAGTGTACGTTCCGGGACTTTAAAGGGATATGGCTACACCTTC
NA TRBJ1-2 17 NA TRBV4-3 CASSQDGRVLGYYGYTF TGCGCCAGCAGCCAAGATGGCAGGGTTTTGGGATACTATGGCTACACCTTC
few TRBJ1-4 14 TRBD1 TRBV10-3 CAISVAGGKEKLFF TGTGCCATCAGTGTAGCAGGGGGAAAGGAAAAACTGTTTTTT
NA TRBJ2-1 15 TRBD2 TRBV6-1 CASSAAGRAYNEQFF TGTGCCAGCAGTGCGGCCGGGAGGGCCTACAATGAGCAGTTCTTC
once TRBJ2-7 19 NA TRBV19 CASRKGGPNPRQPGYEQYF TGTGCCAGTAGGAAAGGGGGACCCAACCCCCGCCAACCCGGCTACGAGCAGTACTTC
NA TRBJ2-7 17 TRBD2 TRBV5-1 CASSLGRAGVLSYEQYF TGCGCCAGCAGCTTGGGGAGGGCGGGAGTCCTCTCCTACGAGCAGTACTTC
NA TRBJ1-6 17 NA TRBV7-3 CASSLRGGENYNSPLHF TGTGCCAGCAGCTTAAGAGGAGGGGAGAACTATAATTCACCCCTCCACTTT
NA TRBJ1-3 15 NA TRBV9 CASSVQVVAGNTIYF TGTGCCAGCAGCGTCCAGGTCGTCGCTGGAAACACCATATATTTT
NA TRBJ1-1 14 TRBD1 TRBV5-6 CASSSVARGTEAFF TGTGCCAGCAGTTCGGTTGCCAGGGGGACTGAAGCTTTCTTT
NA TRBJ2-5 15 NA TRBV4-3 CASSQDLGGKETQYF TGCGCCAGCAGCCAAGATCTGGGCGGGAAAGAGACCCAGTACTTC
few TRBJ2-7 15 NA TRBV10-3 CAIRALGPPVGEQYF TGTGCCATCAGAGCCCTGGGGCCACCGGTAGGTGAGCAGTACTTC
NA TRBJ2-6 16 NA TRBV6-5 CASSYSLASGANVLTF TGTGCCAGCAGTTACTCGTTGGCCTCTGGGGCCAACGTCCTGACTTTC
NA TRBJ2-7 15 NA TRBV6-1 CASRPVPGATYEQYF TGTGCCAGCAGGCCGGTCCCAGGGGCAACCTACGAGCAGTACTTC
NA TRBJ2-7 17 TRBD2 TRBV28 CASSPRTSGGPPYEQYF TGTGCCAGCAGTCCCCGGACTAGCGGGGGGCCGCCCTACGAGCAGTACTTC
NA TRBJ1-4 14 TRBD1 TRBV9 CASSVTGLGEKLFF TGTGCCAGCAGCGTGACAGGGCTGGGGGAAAAACTGTTTTTT
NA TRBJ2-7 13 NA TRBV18 CASSPRALNEQYF TGTGCCAGCTCACCCAGGGCGCTGAACGAGCAGTACTTC
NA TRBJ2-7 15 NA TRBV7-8 CASSLESRPSYEQYF TGTGCCAGCAGCTTAGAATCCAGGCCCTCCTACGAGCAGTACTTC
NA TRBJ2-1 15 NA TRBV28 CASSFQRRETVGQFF TGTGCCAGCAGTTTCCAGCGGAGGGAGACAGTTGGGCAGTTCTTC
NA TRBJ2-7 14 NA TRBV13 CASSLGARGYEQYF TGTGCCAGCAGCTTAGGGGCCCGAGGTTACGAGCAGTACTTC
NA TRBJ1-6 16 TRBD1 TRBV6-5 CASSYRQGYNDSPLHF TGTGCCAGCAGTTACCGACAGGGGTATAACGATTCACCCCTCCACTTT
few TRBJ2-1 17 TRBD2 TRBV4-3 CASSHRLAGASYNEQFF TGCGCCAGCAGCCATAGACTAGCGGGGGCCTCCTACAATGAGCAGTTCTTC
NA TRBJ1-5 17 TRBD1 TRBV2 CASSEAGTGYGNQPQHF TGTGCCAGCAGTGAAGCAGGGACAGGGTATGGCAATCAGCCCCAGCATTTT
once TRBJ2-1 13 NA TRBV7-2 CASSPSDYNEQFF TGTGCCAGCAGCCCGAGTGACTACAATGAGCAGTTCTTC
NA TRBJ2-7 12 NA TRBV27 CASSLSGYEQYF TGTGCCAGCAGTTTATCCGGCTACGAGCAGTACTTC
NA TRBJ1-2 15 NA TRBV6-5 CASSTGQSGNYGYTF TGTGCCAGCAGTACAGGACAGTCGGGCAACTATGGCTACACCTTC
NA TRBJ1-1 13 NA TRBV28 CASSPGLNTEAFF TGTGCCAGCAGTCCGGGATTGAACACTGAAGCTTTCTTT
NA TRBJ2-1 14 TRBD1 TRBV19 CASSNWTGYNEQFF TGTGCCAGTAGTAACTGGACAGGGTACAATGAGCAGTTCTTC
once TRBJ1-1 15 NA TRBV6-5 CASSYSMAGNPEAFF TGTGCCAGCAGTTACTCGATGGCAGGGAACCCTGAAGCTTTCTTT
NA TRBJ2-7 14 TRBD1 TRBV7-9 CASSPRDRTYEQYF TGTGCCAGCAGCCCTAGGGACAGGACCTACGAGCAGTACTTC
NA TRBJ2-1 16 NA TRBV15 CATSRDRGISYNEQFF TGTGCCACCAGCAGAGATAGAGGGATCTCCTACAATGAGCAGTTCTTC
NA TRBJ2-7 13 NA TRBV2 CASSGGVVGEQYF TGTGCCAGCAGCGGAGGGGTTGTCGGCGAGCAGTACTTC
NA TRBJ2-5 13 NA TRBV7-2 CASSLGLRETQYF TGTGCCAGCAGCTTAGGTTTGAGGGAGACCCAGTACTTC
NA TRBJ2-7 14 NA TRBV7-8 CASSPLGGSYEQYF TGTGCCAGCAGCCCCTTAGGCGGGTCCTACGAGCAGTACTTC
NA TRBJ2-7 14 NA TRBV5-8 CASSPWRDPYEQYF TGTGCCAGCAGCCCGTGGCGGGATCCCTACGAGCAGTACTTC